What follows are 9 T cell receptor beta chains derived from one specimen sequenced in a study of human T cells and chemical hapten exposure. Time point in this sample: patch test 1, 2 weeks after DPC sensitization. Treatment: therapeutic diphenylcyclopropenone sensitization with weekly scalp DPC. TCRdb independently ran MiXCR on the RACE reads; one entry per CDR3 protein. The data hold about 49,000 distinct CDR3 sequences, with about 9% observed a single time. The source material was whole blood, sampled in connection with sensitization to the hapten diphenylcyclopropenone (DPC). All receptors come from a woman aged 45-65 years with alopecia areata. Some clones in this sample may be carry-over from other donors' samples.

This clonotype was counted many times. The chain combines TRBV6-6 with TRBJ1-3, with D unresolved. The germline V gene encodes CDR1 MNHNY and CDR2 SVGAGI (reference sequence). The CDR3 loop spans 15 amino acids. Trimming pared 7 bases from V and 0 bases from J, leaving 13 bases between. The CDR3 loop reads CASTGLGFSGNTIYF. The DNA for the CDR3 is TGTGCCAGCACTGGATTGGGGTTCTCTGGAAACACCATATATTTT.

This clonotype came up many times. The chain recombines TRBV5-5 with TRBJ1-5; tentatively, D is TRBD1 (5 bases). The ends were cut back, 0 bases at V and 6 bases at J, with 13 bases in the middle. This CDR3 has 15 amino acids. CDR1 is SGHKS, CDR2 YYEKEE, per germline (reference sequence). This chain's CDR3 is CASSLGAGLAQPQHF. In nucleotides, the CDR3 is TGTGCCAGCAGCTTGGGGGCAGGGCTCGCTCAGCCCCAGCATTTT.

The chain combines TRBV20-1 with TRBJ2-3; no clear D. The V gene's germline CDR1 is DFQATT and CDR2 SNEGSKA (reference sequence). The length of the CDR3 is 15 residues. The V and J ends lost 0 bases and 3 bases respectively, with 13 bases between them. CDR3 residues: CSARDQGRWTDTQYF. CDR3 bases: TGCAGTGCTAGAGATCAAGGGCGGTGGACAGATACGCAGTATTTT.

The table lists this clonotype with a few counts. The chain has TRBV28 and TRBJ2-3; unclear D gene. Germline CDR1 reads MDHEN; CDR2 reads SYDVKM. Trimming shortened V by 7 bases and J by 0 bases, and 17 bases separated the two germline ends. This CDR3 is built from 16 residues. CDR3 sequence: CASKNRLITSTDTQYF. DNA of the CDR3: TGTGCCAGCAAAAATCGACTCATTACTAGCACAGATACGCAGTATTTT.

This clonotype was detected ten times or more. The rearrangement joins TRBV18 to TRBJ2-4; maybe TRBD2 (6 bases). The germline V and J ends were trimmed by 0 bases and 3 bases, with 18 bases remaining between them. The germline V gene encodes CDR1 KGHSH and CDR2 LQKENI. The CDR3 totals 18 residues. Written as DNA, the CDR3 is TGTGCCAGCTCACCACCGGGGGGTTCAAGGGGCGGCAAAAACATTCAGTACTTC. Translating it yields CASSPPGGSRGGKNIQYF.

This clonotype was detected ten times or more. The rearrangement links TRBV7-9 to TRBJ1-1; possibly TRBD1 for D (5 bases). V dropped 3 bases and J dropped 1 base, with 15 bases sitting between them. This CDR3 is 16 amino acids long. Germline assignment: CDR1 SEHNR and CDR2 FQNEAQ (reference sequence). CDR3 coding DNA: TGTGCCAGCAGCTTCGGGACGGTACTTTCGAACACTGAAGCTTTCTTT. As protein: CASSFGTVLSNTEAFF.

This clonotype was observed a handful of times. CDR3 sequence reads: CSVPSPTAEEYGYTF. CDR3 bases: TGCAGCGTTCCCTCCCCCACGGCGGAGGAATATGGCTACACCTTC. This chain connects TRBV29-1 to TRBJ1-2; D uncertain. The CDR3 totals 15 residues. Trimming stripped 5 bases from V and 5 bases from J, with 21 bases between. CDR1 is SQVTM and CDR2 is ANQGSEA in the germline V gene.

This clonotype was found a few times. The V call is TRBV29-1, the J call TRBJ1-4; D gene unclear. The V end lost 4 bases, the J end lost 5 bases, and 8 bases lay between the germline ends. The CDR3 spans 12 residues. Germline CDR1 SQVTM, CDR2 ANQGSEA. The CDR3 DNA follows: TGCAGCGTTGCCGGCTTCAATGAAAAACTGTTTTTT. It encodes CSVAGFNEKLFF.

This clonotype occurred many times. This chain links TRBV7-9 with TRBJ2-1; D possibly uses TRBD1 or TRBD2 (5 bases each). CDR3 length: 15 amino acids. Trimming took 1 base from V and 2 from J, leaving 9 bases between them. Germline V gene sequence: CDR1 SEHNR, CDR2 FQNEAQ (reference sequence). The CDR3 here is CASSLVGAAYNEQFF. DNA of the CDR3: TGTGCCAGCAGCTTAGTCGGGGCAGCCTACAATGAGCAGTTCTTC.